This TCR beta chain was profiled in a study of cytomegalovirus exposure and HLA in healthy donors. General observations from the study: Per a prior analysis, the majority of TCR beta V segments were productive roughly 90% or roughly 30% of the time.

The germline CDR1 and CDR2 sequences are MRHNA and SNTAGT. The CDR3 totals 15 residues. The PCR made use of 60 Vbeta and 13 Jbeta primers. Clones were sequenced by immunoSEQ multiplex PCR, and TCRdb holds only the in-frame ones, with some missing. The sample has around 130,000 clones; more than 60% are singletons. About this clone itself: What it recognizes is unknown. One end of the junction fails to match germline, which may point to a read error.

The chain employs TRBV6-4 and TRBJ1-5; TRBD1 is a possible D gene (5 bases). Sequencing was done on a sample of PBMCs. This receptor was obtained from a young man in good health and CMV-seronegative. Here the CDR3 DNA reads TGTGCCGGCAGTGACGCATTCAGGGGCAATCAGCCCCAGCATTTT. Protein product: CAGSDAFRGNQPQHF.